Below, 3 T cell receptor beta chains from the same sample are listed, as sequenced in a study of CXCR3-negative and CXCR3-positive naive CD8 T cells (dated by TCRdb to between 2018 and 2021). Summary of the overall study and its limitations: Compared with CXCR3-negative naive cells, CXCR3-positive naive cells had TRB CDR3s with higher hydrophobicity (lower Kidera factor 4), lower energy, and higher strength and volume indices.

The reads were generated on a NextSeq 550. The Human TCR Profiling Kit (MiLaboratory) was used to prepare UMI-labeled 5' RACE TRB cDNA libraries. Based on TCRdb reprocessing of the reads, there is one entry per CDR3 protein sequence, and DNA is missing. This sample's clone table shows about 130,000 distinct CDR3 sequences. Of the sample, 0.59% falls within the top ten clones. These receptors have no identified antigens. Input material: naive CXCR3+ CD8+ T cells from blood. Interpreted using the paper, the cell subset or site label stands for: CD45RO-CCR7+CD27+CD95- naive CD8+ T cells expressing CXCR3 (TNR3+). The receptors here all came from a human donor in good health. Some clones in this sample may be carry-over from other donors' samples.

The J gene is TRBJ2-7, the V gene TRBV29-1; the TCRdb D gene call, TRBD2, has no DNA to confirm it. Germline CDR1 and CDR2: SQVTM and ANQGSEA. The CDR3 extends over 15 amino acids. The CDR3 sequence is CSVSWRGHPIGEQYF.

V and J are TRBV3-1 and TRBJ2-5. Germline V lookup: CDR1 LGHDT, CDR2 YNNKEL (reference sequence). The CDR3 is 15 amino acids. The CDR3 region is CASSQVVNFQETQYF.

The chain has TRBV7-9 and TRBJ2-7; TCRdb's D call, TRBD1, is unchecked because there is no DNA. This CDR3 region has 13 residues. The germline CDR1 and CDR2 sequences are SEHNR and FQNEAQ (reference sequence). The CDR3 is CASSPPGSAEQYF.